The present T cell receptor (beta chain) was sequenced within a study of blood T cell repertoires in COVID-19. CDR1 MNHEY and CDR2 SVGAGI come from the germline V gene. The CDR3 spans 14 residues. V was clipped by 6 bases and J by 8 bases; unmatched bases: 11. The assay was immunoSEQ multiplex PCR, and TCRdb's table has in-frame clones only and misses some. The top ten hold 1.5% to 2% of the sample, which has roughly 500,000 clones, more than 75% seen once. This sequence was found in a woman in her thirties or forties who had recovered from COVID-19. Material for sequencing was PBMCs or T cells enriched from blood (not recorded which). This rearrangement joins TRBV6-5 to TRBJ1-2; 8 bases align to TRBD1. CDR3 bases: TGTGCCAGCAGAAAAACACAGGGGGGTGAGGGCTACACCTTC. This gives the protein CASRKTQGGEGYTF.